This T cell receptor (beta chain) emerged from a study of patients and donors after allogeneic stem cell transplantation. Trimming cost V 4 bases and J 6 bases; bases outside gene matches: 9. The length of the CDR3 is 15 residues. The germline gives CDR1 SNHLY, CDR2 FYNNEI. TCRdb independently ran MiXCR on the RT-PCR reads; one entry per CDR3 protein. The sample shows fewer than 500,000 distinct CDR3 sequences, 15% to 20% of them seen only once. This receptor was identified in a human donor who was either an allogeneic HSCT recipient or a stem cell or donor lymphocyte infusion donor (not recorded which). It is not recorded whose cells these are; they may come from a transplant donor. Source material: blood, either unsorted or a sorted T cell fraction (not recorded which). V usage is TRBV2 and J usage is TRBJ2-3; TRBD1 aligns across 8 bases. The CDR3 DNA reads TGTGCCAGCAGTGTTGGCAGGGGGCGCTCGGATACGCAGTATTTT. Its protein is CASSVGRGRSDTQYF.